Below are 27 T cell receptor beta chains sequenced from a single sample in a study of blood T cells in healthy people across ages. Together with a sample-barcoded 5' primer, a J-beta primer mix was included in a second PCR lasting about 7 to 11 cycles. MiXCR, run by TCRdb on the 5' RACE reads, gives a single entry per CDR3 protein. The sample has 850,000 to 1,100,000 distinct CDR3 sequences, 30% to 40% seen once. Sequenced sample: blood. The source of these receptors is a man between 18 and 29 years old in good health.

The chain recombines TRBV29-1 with TRBJ1-2; tentative D call: TRBD1 (5 bases). V was trimmed by 4 bases and J by 6 bases, leaving 15 bases between them. The CDR3 extends over 13 amino acids. The germline gives CDR1 SQVTM, CDR2 ANQGSEA. The CDR3: CSVVQQGPNGYTF. For the CDR3, the DNA is TGCAGCGTTGTTCAGCAGGGCCCTAATGGCTACACCTTC.

On this clonotype: The germline gene is not matched at one end of the junction; a read error may be the cause. The chain couples TRBV11-2 to TRBJ1-1, with no clear D. The germline V gene has CDR1 SGHAT and CDR2 FQNNGV. CDR3 length equals 14 residues. The DNA of the CDR3 is TGTGCCAGCAGCTTACAGGTCTTGAACACTAAAGCTTTCTTT. Amino acid sequence: CASSLQVLNTKAFF.

This clonotype was picked up a small number of times. The CDR3 nucleotides read TGCAGCTCCATCCCGCGGGCGGGCACAGATACGCAGTATTTT. Translating gives CSSIPRAGTDTQYF. This chain joins TRBV20-1 and TRBJ2-3; tentative D call: TRBD2 (5 bases). The CDR3 is 14 amino acids. The germline gives CDR1 DFQATT, CDR2 SNEGSKA (reference sequence).

This sequence joins TRBV4-3 and TRBJ2-1, with 7 bases that match TRBD2. Germline V lookup: CDR1 LGHNA, CDR2 YSLEER. V was clipped by 0 bases and J by 8 bases; unmatched bases: 13. This CDR3 is built from 17 residues. The CDR3 spells CASSQDLGGSRGHEQFF. The CDR3 nucleotides read TGCGCCAGCAGCCAAGATTTGGGGGGGTCAAGGGGACATGAGCAGTTCTTC.

This chain uses TRBV18 with TRBJ1-2; 10 nucleotides line up with TRBD1. CDR1 and CDR2 from the germline V gene are KGHSH and LQKENI. Trimming cost V 3 bases and J 0 bases; bases outside gene matches: 4. The CDR3 sequence is 16 residues long. CDR3 protein: CASSPGTGEANYGYTF. The CDR3 DNA reads TGTGCCAGCTCACCGGGGACAGGGGAGGCTAACTATGGCTACACCTTC.

This clonotype was counted a few times. The rearrangement joins TRBV10-3 to TRBJ1-1; 7 bases match TRBD1. After removal of 4 bases from V and 7 bases from J, the junction contained 3 bases not matched to a gene. Germline CDR1 and CDR2: ENHRY and SYGVKD. The CDR3 has 12 residues. The CDR3 sequence: CAISGQGGEAFF. The CDR3 coding sequence is TGTGCCATCAGTGGACAGGGCGGTGAAGCTTTCTTT.

This rearrangement joins TRBV20-1 to TRBJ1-6; 8 bases align to TRBD1. The germline gives CDR1 DFQATT, CDR2 SNEGSKA (reference sequence). Trimming removed 1 base from V and 7 bases from J; junction bases left unmatched: 6. CDR3 length: 15 amino acids. CDR3 DNA sequence: TGCAGTGCTAGAGGCCGGGACAGGTTAAATTCACCCCTCCACTTT. This encodes CSARGRDRLNSPLHF.

Written as DNA, the CDR3 is TGCGCCAGCAGCTTGGGTCCAATTGTAGTCAATGAGCAGTTCTTC. Protein sequence: CASSLGPIVVNEQFF. This chain links TRBV5-1 with TRBJ2-1; D not certain. The CDR3 contains 15 residues. Germline lookup yields CDR1 SGHRS and CDR2 YFSETQ. V was shortened by 0 bases and J by 6 bases, with 13 bases between the two germline ends.

This clonotype occurred a few times. The CDR3 DNA is TGCAGCGTTGAAAGTTTCTACCCCGGGGGTGGCAATGAGCAGTTCTTC. It encodes CSVESFYPGGGNEQFF. The chain employs TRBV29-1 and TRBJ2-1, with D possibly matching TRBD2 (6 bases). The germline V gene encodes CDR1 SQVTM and CDR2 ANQGSEA. The CDR3 runs to 16 residues. V was trimmed by 2 bases and J by 6 bases, leaving 20 bases between them.

The chain combines TRBV20-1 with TRBJ1-2, with D uncertain. Germline values: CDR1 DFQATT, CDR2 SNEGSKA (reference sequence). Trimming removed 0 bases from V and 8 bases from J, with 19 bases in between. The CDR3 consists of 15 residues. The CDR3, as DNA: TGCAGTGCTAGAGATGGCGAGGGTTGGACTTTGGGCTACACCTTC. This encodes CSARDGEGWTLGYTF.

This clonotype was found many times. The chain joins TRBV2 to TRBJ2-7; D is tentatively TRBD1 or TRBD2 (6 bases each). The V and J ends lost 6 bases and 0 bases respectively, with 12 bases between them. The CDR3 is 14 residues long. CDR1 is SNHLY and CDR2 is FYNNEI in the germline V gene. CDR3 sequence (DNA): TGTGCCAGCAGCGGGGGCCGAAGCTCCTACGAGCAGTACTTC. Protein product: CASSGGRSSYEQYF.

This clonotype has more than one count but fewer than ten. The chain has TRBV5-1 and TRBJ2-1, with 8 bases that match TRBD2. Trimming at V came to 4 bases and at J to 9 bases, leaving 0 bases not matched to a gene. This CDR3 has 11 amino acids. The germline V gene encodes CDR1 SGHRS and CDR2 YFSETQ. CDR3 region: CASSGTSEQFF. CDR3 bases: TGCGCCAGCAGCGGGACTAGTGAGCAGTTCTTC.

This clonotype has a handful of counts. The V and J genes are TRBV2 and TRBJ1-2; D remains unclear. The CDR3 totals 14 residues. The V and J ends lost 5 bases and 8 bases respectively, with 18 bases between them. Germline loops: CDR1 SNHLY, CDR2 FYNNEI. DNA of the CDR3: TGTGCCAGCAGTACATCGGGCAGAGTGGGCGGCTACACCTTC. Its protein product is CASSTSGRVGGYTF. The complete variable domain, with remaining parts taken from reference TRBV2 and TRBJ1-2, reads EPEVTQTPSHQVTQMGQEVILRCVPISNHLYFYWYRQILGQKVEFLVSFYNNEISEKSEIFDDQFSVERPDGSNFTLKIRSTKLEDSAMYFCASSTSGRVGGYTFGSGTRLTVV.

The V call is TRBV5-1, the J call TRBJ2-3, with D tentatively TRBD1 (5 bases). The germline CDR1 and CDR2 sequences are SGHRS and YFSETQ. The CDR3 extends over 15 amino acids. V was trimmed by 5 bases and J by 0 bases, leaving 13 bases between them. CDR3 protein: CASREGATSTDTQYF. As DNA, the CDR3 is TGCGCCAGCAGGGAAGGGGCCACTAGCACAGATACGCAGTATTTT.

The chain carries TRBV20-1 and TRBJ2-7; D unclear. V lost 7 bases and J lost 0, with 16 bases in between. In germline, CDR1 is DFQATT, CDR2 SNEGSKA (reference sequence). There are 14 residues in the CDR3. The CDR3 nucleotides read TGCAGTGGGTTGTTCGGCGGCCTCTCCTACGAGCAGTACTTC. It translates to CSGLFGGLSYEQYF.

This clonotype was observed a few times. The rearrangement joins TRBV13 to TRBJ2-3; unclear D gene. The germline V and J ends were trimmed by 0 bases and 4 bases, with 8 bases remaining between them. This CDR3 is 14 amino acids long. CDR1 is PRHDT, CDR2 FYEKMQ, per germline (reference sequence). In DNA form, the CDR3 reads TGTGCCAGCAGCTTAGGCCCCGGGCCAGATACGCAGTATTTT. Translation gives CASSLGPGPDTQYF.

Only a few counts were recorded for this clonotype. The CDR3: CASSLTGTGATTEAFF. The CDR3 DNA is TGTGCCAGCAGCCTCACCGGGACAGGGGCGACGACTGAAGCTTTCTTT. The genes are TRBV9 and TRBJ1-1; 10 bases line up with TRBD1. Trimming removed 4 bases from V and 5 bases from J; junction bases left unmatched: 11. The CDR3 consists of 16 residues. The germline gives CDR1 SGDLS, CDR2 YYNGEE.

This clonotype showed up just a few times. The chain combines TRBV2 with TRBJ1-5; D unresolved. The ends were cut back, 3 bases at V and 4 bases at J, with 7 bases in the middle. Germline loops: CDR1 SNHLY, CDR2 FYNNEI. The CDR3 contains 13 residues. CDR3 sequence: CASSDPGNQPQHF. In nucleotides, the CDR3 is TGTGCCAGCAGTGACCCGGGGAATCAGCCCCAGCATTTT. Full variable domain (outside the CDR3, taken from reference TRBV2 and TRBJ1-5): EPEVTQTPSHQVTQMGQEVILRCVPISNHLYFYWYRQILGQKVEFLVSFYNNEISEKSEIFDDQFSVERPDGSNFTLKIRSTKLEDSAMYFCASSDPGNQPQHFGDGTRLSIL.

In the case of this clonotype: A single base separates this from a much larger clone, so it may be a read error. The gene calls are TRBV6-5 and TRBJ1-2; D is unresolved. This CDR3 contains 14 residues. Per the germline V gene, CDR1 is MNHEY and CDR2 is SVGAGI. The CDR3 nucleotides read TGTGCCAGCAGTTACGGTTCAGCTAACTATGACTACACCTTC. This codes for CASSYGSANYDYTF.

The chain couples TRBV7-9 to TRBJ1-1; tentative D call: TRBD1 (6 bases). CDR1 SEHNR and CDR2 FQNEAQ come from the germline V gene (reference sequence). The CDR3 sequence is 14 residues long. With 6 bases removed from V and 0 bases from J, the gap between germline ends came to 11 bases. CDR3 region: CASSAGVMNTEAFF. For the CDR3, the DNA is TGTGCCAGCAGTGCAGGGGTTATGAACACTGAAGCTTTCTTT.

The rearrangement joins TRBV4-3 to TRBJ1-4, with TRBD1 as a possible D gene (5 bases). The V gene's germline CDR1 is LGHNA and CDR2 YSLEER. Trimming took off 0 bases at V and 8 bases at J, with 16 bases between the two ends. This CDR3 spans 16 amino acids. The CDR3: CASSQDLARTGEKLFF. DNA of the CDR3: TGCGCCAGCAGCCAAGATTTGGCGAGAACAGGAGAAAAACTGTTTTTT.

This chain uses TRBV7-8 with TRBJ1-3, with D maybe TRBD1 (6 bases). V was cut by 3 bases and J by 2 bases, with 14 bases left in between. The CDR3 length is 16 residues. Germline V gives CDR1 SGHVS, CDR2 FQNEAQ. DNA of the CDR3: TGTGCCAGCAGCTTGAGGGGGGGTGGCCCTGGAAACACCATATATTTT. Translated: CASSLRGGGPGNTIYF.

This clonotype showed up just a few times. V is TRBV5-1 and J is TRBJ1-1; D perhaps matches TRBD1 (5 bases). Germline loops: CDR1 SGHRS, CDR2 YFSETQ. CDR3 length: 13 residues. V shed 2 bases and J shed 7 bases, with 12 bases lying between them. In nucleotides, the CDR3 is TGCGCCAGCAGCTTTACAGAAACAGGTGAAGCTTTCTTT. Translation: CASSFTETGEAFF.

CDR3 sequence: CASSQDRGAHQPQHF. The CDR3, as DNA: TGCGCCAGCAGCCAAGATCGGGGGGCACATCAGCCCCAGCATTTT. This chain connects TRBV4-3 to TRBJ1-5; perhaps TRBD1 as D (6 bases). Per germline, CDR1 LGHNA and CDR2 YSLEER. Between the trimmed V and J ends, which lost 0 bases and 5 bases, there was a span of 11 bases. This CDR3 region has 15 residues.

The genes are TRBV20-1 and TRBJ1-1; 8 bases align to TRBD1. The germline CDR1 and CDR2 sequences are DFQATT and SNEGSKA (reference sequence). CDR3 length equals 12 residues. DNA for the CDR3: TGCAGGGCACCCGACAGGGGCACTGAAGCTTTCTTT. As protein: CRAPDRGTEAFF.

The rearrangement joins TRBV5-6 to TRBJ2-7; D gene ambiguous. The J call is doubtful: the DNA matches TRBJ2-5 better. There are 15 residues in the CDR3. Germline V gene lookup returns CDR1 SGHDT and CDR2 YYEEEE. The CDR3 is CASSLEHSIRETQYF. The CDR3 bases are TGTGCCAGCAGCCTGGAGCACAGTATCAGGGAGACCCAGTACTTC.

The chain employs TRBV7-6 and TRBJ1-1, with unresolved D. Looked up from germline, CDR1 is SGHVS and CDR2 is FNYEAQ. CDR3 size: 13 residues. Trimming stripped 4 bases from V and 4 bases from J, with 10 bases between. The CDR3 coding sequence is TGTGCCAGCAGCTCGCCACAGTCCACTGAAGCTTTCTTT. The encoded protein is CASSSPQSTEAFF.